This entry concerns a single T cell receptor beta chain. The sample comes from a study of blood T cell repertoires in COVID-19. The wider study: Samples of COVID-19 (acute and convalescent) were obtained from the United States, Italy and Spain. Sources were T cells, B-cell-depleted T cells, or PBMCs; the material itself was cDNA or gDNA.

V lost 3 bases, J lost 0 bases, and 9 bases lay in between. The CDR3 runs to 14 residues. CDR1 is SGHKS and CDR2 is YYEKEE in the germline V gene (reference sequence). As processed by the authors: Estimation of nucleated cell counts relied on the amplification of reference gene primers. Sequencing used immunoSEQ multiplex PCR; TCRdb keeps in-frame clones, though not all of them. The DNA was the basis for D and trimming; V, J and clone size are from that table. The profile shows approximately 500,000 clones, approximately 88% of them singletons. Patients at the Seattle site were enrolled during active infection and followed longitudinally.

The specimen was peripheral blood. The chain is built from TRBV5-5 and TRBJ1-1; D unresolved. This TCR came from a woman aged 50 to 60 with COVID-19, enrolled during active disease. The CDR3 sequence: CASSSFTVNTEAFF. CDR3 coding DNA: TGTGCCAGCAGCTCCTTTACAGTGAACACTGAAGCTTTCTTT.